The 17 T cell receptor beta chains given below trace back to one sample, sequenced in a study of CD8 T cells in ankylosing spondylitis. MiXCR was run by TCRdb on the 5' RACE reads, yielding one entry per CDR3 protein. Found here are roughly 230,000 distinct CDR3 sequences, roughly 18% of them singletons; the top ten hold less than 35%. Sequencing used blood, either unsorted or a sorted T cell fraction (not recorded which). These TCRs come from a male donor with ankylosing spondylitis or in good health (not recorded which).

This clonotype was seen repeatedly, ten times or more. The rearrangement uses TRBV12-3 or TRBV12-4 and TRBJ1-5; D might be TRBD1 (6 bases). Trimming left V 1 base short and J 2 bases short, with 12 bases between. The CDR3 has 16 amino acids. Here the CDR3 reads CASSLGEGDGNQPQHF. For the CDR3, the DNA is TGTGCCAGCAGTTTAGGAGAGGGGGACGGCAATCAGCCCCAGCATTTT.

The chain recombines TRBV7-9 with TRBJ2-7, with 7 bases lining up with TRBD1. CDR1 and CDR2 (germline): SEHNR, FQNEAQ (reference sequence). V lost 7 bases to trimming and J lost 7 bases; unmatched junction nucleotides: 10. The CDR3 extends over 13 amino acids. The CDR3 loop reads CASTGTGTVEQYF. As DNA, the CDR3 is TGTGCCAGCACCGGGACGGGGACAGTGGAGCAGTACTTC. Based on the CDR3 plus reference TRBV7-9 and TRBJ2-7, the full variable domain is DTGVSQNPRHKITKRGQNVTFRCDPISEHNRLYWYRQTLGQGPEFLTYFQNEAQLEKSRLLSDRFSAERPKGSFSTLEIQRTEQGDSAMYLCASTGTGTVEQYFGPGTRLTVT.

This clonotype appeared a few times. The V gene is TRBV6-5, the J gene TRBJ2-3, with TRBD2 matching over 11 bases. CDR1 is MNHEY and CDR2 is SVGAGI in the germline V gene. The CDR3 runs to 15 residues. With 6 bases clipped from V and 2 bases from J, the junction kept 4 bases outside the gene matches. CDR3 sequence: CASRLTSGNTDTQYF. The DNA of the CDR3 is TGTGCCAGCAGATTGACTAGCGGGAACACAGATACGCAGTATTTT.

This clonotype has ten or more counts. The gene calls are TRBV20-1 and TRBJ2-4; 15 bases match TRBD2. J was trimmed by 3 bases and V by 6 bases; bases with no gene match: 6. CDR1 and CDR2 from the germline V gene are DFQATT and SNEGSKA (reference sequence). This CDR3 contains 16 residues. The CDR3 loop reads CSAPGTSGRSKNIQYF. The CDR3, as DNA: TGCAGTGCACCCGGGACTAGCGGGAGGAGCAAAAACATTCAGTACTTC.

This clonotype occurred many times. One end of the junction does not line up with germline, which may come from a read error. The V and J genes are TRBV7-3 and TRBJ2-1; 12 bases are shared with TRBD2. The CDR3 covers 15 residues. Germline assignment: CDR1 SGHTA and CDR2 FQGTGA. The CDR3 is CASSLLAGGPNEQFF. DNA for the CDR3: TGCGCCAGCAGCCTTCTAGCGGGAGGGCCAAATGAGCAGTTCTTC.

The J gene is TRBJ2-7, the V gene TRBV7-6, with D tentatively TRBD1 or TRBD2 (5 bases each). With 1 base removed from V and 0 bases from J, the gap between germline ends came to 10 bases. This CDR3 has 15 residues. Germline V CDR1 and CDR2: SGHVS, FNYEAQ. As DNA, the CDR3 is TGTGCCAGCAGCTTAGACGGGGCAGACTCCTACGAGCAGTACTTC. As protein: CASSLDGADSYEQYF.

This clonotype turned up a few times. This rearrangement joins TRBV7-9 to TRBJ2-2; TRBD2 is a possible D gene (5 bases). The germline V gene has CDR1 SEHNR and CDR2 FQNEAQ (reference sequence). Trimming took 4 bases from V and 7 from J, leaving 16 bases between them. The CDR3 sequence is 15 residues long. CDR3 coding DNA: TGTGCCAGCAGCTCCTCCTCAGTCCGGGGCGGGGAGCTGTTTTTT. Translated: CASSSSSVRGGELFF.

In this sample, this clonotype turned up a few times. This chain joins TRBV14 and TRBJ2-7; D gene ambiguous. The germline gives CDR1 SGHDN, CDR2 FVKESK. V was clipped by 3 bases and J by 6 bases, with 9 bases between them. This CDR3 region has 12 residues. The CDR3 sequence: CASSHGLLEQYF. CDR3 coding DNA: TGTGCCAGCAGCCATGGCCTTCTCGAGCAGTACTTC.

The V gene is TRBV25-1, the J gene TRBJ2-3, with 8 bases lining up with TRBD2. Germline lookup yields CDR1 MGHDK and CDR2 SYGVNS. CDR3 length: 16 amino acids. V shed 4 bases, J shed 2 bases, and the junction held 8 bases outside the gene matches. This chain's CDR3 is CASSGAAGGNTDTQYF. In DNA, the CDR3 is TGTGCCAGCAGTGGAGCCGCGGGGGGCAACACAGATACGCAGTATTTT.

A remark on this clonotype: The junction differs from germline at one of its ends, possibly a read error. The rearrangement uses TRBV4-1 and TRBJ2-7; possibly TRBD1 for D (6 bases). The CDR3 extends over 15 amino acids. In germline, CDR1 is MGHRA, CDR2 YSYEKL. The CDR3, as DNA: TGCGCCGGCAGCCAAGAATGGACAGCTCTCTACGAGCAGTACTTC. This codes for CAGSQEWTALYEQYF.

The rearrangement uses TRBV6-1 and TRBJ2-2; no clear D. V lost 6 bases and J 3 bases, leaving 14 bases between the germline ends. CDR1 and CDR2 from the germline V gene are MNHNS and SASEGT. CDR3 length: 15 residues. CDR3 nucleotides: TGTGCCAGCAGCAACGATGGGATAGACACCGGGGAGCTGTTTTTT. Amino acids: CASSNDGIDTGELFF.

This clonotype was seen a few times. The V call is TRBV5-6, the J call TRBJ2-3; D unclear. CDR1 SGHDT and CDR2 YYEEEE come from the germline V gene. Between the trimmed V and J ends, which lost 0 bases and 4 bases, there was a span of 9 bases. The CDR3 has 14 amino acids. The CDR3 DNA reads as TGTGCCAGCAGCTTGGGATCCTTCCCAGATACGCAGTATTTT. As protein: CASSLGSFPDTQYF.

Ten or more counts support this clonotype. The V gene is TRBV12-3 or TRBV12-4, the J gene TRBJ1-5; the D gene is possibly TRBD1 (5 bases). The CDR3 extends over 14 amino acids. The V gene lost 5 bases and the J gene lost 4 bases, with 12 bases spanning the gap. In DNA form, the CDR3 reads TGTGCCAGCAGTCCCGGATGGGGGAATCAGCCCCAGCATTTT. Translation gives CASSPGWGNQPQHF.

V and J are TRBV4-3 and TRBJ2-1; 8 bases map to TRBD2. The V gene end was trimmed by 0 bases and the J gene end by 8 bases; junction bases not matched to a gene: 0. The CDR3 runs 13 residues. In germline, CDR1 is LGHNA, CDR2 YSLEER. CDR3 sequence (DNA): TGCGCCAGCAGCCAAGATAGCGGGGATGAGCAGTTCTTC. It encodes CASSQDSGDEQFF.

This clonotype was seen a handful of times. The chain carries TRBV25-1 and TRBJ2-7; D possibly corresponds to TRBD2 (5 bases). Germline V gene data show CDR1 as MGHDK and CDR2 as SYGVNS. V was trimmed by 1 base and J by 5 bases, leaving 9 bases between them. The CDR3 sequence is 13 residues long. The chain's CDR3 is CASSESVGNEQYF. CDR3 coding DNA: TGTGCCAGCAGTGAATCGGTCGGGAACGAGCAGTACTTC.

V and J are TRBV7-8 and TRBJ2-3; 7 bases are shared with TRBD2. V dropped 1 base and J dropped 7; count of bases not matched to a gene: 5. The CDR3 runs to 14 residues. CDR1 SGHVS and CDR2 FQNEAQ come from the germline V gene. CDR3 in amino acids: CASSLGTSVHTQYF. In DNA form, the CDR3 reads TGTGCCAGCAGCTTAGGGACTAGTGTACATACGCAGTATTTT. Looking up the rest from reference TRBV7-8 and TRBJ2-3 gives the full variable domain: GAGVSQSPRYKVAKRGQDVALRCDPISGHVSLFWYQQALGQGPEFLTYFQNEAQLDKSGLPSDRFFAERPEGSVSTLKIQRTQQEDSAVYLCASSLGTSVHTQYFGPGTRLTVL.

This clonotype was counted many times. CDR3 bases: TGTGCCAGCAGCTTAGTTGCGAGAGACAGGGACTACGAGCAGTACTTC. Amino acids: CASSLVARDRDYEQYF. J is TRBJ2-7 and V is TRBV11-1; 7 positions match TRBD1. The CDR3 totals 16 residues. Germline values: CDR1 SGHAT, CDR2 FQDESV (reference sequence). The V segment lost 1 base and the J segment 3 bases; nucleotides outside the gene matches: 9.